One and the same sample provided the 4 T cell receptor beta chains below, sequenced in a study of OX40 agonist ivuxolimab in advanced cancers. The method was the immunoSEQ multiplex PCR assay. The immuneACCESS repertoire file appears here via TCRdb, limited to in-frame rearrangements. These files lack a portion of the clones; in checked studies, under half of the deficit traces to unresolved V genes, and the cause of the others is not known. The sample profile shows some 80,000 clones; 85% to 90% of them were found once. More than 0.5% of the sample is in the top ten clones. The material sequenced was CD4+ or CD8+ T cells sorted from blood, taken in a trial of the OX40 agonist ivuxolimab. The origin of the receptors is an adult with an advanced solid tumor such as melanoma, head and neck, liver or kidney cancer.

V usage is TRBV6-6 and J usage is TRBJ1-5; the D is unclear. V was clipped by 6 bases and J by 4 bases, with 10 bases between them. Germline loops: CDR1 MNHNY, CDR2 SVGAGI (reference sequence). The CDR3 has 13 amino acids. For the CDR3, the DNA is TGTGCCAGCAGCCCGGGGATGAATCAGCCCCAGCATTTT. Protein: CASSPGMNQPQHF.

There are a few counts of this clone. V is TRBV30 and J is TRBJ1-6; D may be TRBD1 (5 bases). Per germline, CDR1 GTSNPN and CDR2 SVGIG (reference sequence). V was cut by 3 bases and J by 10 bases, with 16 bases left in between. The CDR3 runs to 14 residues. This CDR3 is CAWSDGRDGSPLHF. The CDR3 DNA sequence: TGTGCCTGGAGCGATGGACGGGACGGGTCACCCCTCCACTTT.

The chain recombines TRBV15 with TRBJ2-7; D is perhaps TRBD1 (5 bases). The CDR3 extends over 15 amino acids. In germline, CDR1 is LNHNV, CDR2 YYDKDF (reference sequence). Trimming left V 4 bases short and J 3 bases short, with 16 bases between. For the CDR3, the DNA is TGTGCCACCAGCAATAGGTGGGAAGGGGTCTACGAGCAGTACTTC. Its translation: CATSNRWEGVYEQYF.

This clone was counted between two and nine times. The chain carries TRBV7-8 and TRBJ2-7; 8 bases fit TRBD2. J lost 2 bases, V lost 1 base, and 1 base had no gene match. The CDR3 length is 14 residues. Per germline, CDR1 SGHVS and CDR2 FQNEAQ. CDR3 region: CASSLVAGTYEQYF. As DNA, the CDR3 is TGTGCCAGCAGCTTAGTAGCGGGAACCTACGAGCAGTACTTC.